This T cell receptor beta chain was recorded in a study of monozygotic twins with inflammatory bowel disease. Regarding this clonotype: Its antigen is still unknown.

The CDR3 length is 13 residues. Germline CDR1 reads SGHRS; CDR2 reads YFSETQ. TCRdb re-called the 5' RACE reads; every CDR3 protein appears as one record, without DNA. The sample shows more than 95,000 distinct CDR3 sequences, and 1.5% to 2% sits with its ten largest clones. Study-wide results and caveats: The authors note that differing immunosuppressive treatments may have added variability to patient repertoires. Healthy co-twins had higher TCRbeta inverse Simpson diversity than their IBD twins.

This chain joins TRBV5-1 and TRBJ2-5. Sequencing was carried out using blood. This sequence originates from a human donor with ulcerative colitis or Crohn's disease, or a healthy co-twin of an affected twin (not recorded which). The CDR3 spells CASSLVGVETQYF. Full variable domain (outside the CDR3, taken from reference TRBV5-1 and TRBJ2-5): KAGVTQTPRYLIKTRGQQVTLSCSPISGHRSVSWYQQTPGQGLQFLFEYFSETQRNKGNFPGRFSGRQFSNSRSEMNVSTLELGDSALYLCASSLVGVETQYFGPGTRLLVL.